These T cell receptor beta chains were read from a single sample in a study of blood T cell repertoires in COVID-19. Profiled with immunoSEQ multiplex PCR; TCRdb holds only in-frame clones, not every one. The repertoire has approximately 260,000 clones, less than 90% of them found once; the top ten carry less than 6%. Input material: peripheral blood. All receptors come from a man aged 60-69 years who had recovered from COVID-19. Each CDR3 is given with its conserved first and last residue. A D gene is named only where the DNA matches it firmly. Size tells how often a clone was seen (once, few, many) or the class of an expanded clone, and some rows leave it out.

J gene: TRBJ2-5; CDR3 length: 16; D gene: TRBD1; clone size: once; V gene: TRBV5-1; CDR3 protein: CASSSGDRGNQETQYF; CDR3 DNA: TGCGCCAGCAGCTCCGGGGACAGGGGGAACCAAGAGACCCAGTACTTC
J gene: TRBJ1-3; CDR3 length: 13; D gene: NA; clone size: NA; V gene: TRBV6-1; CDR3 protein: CASSERHGNAIYF; CDR3 DNA: TGTGCCAGCAGTGAAAGGCACGGGAACGCCATATATTTT
J gene: TRBJ2-7; CDR3 length: 14; D gene: NA; clone size: once; V gene: TRBV5-5; CDR3 protein: CASSLWGQPYEQYF; CDR3 DNA: TGTGCCAGCAGCTTGTGGGGGCAACCCTACGAGCAGTACTTC
J gene: TRBJ1-2; CDR3 length: 13; D gene: NA; clone size: NA; V gene: TRBV5-6; CDR3 protein: CASSLGAAYGYTF; CDR3 DNA: TGTGCCAGCAGCTTGGGGGCAGCCTATGGCTACACCTTC
J gene: TRBJ2-3; CDR3 length: 13; D gene: NA; clone size: NA; V gene: TRBV5-4; CDR3 protein: CASSATRTDTQYF; CDR3 DNA: TGTGCCAGCAGCGCTACCCGCACAGATACGCAGTATTTT
J gene: TRBJ2-1; CDR3 length: 18; D gene: TRBD2; clone size: NA; V gene: TRBV12-5; CDR3 protein: CASASNGLAGDSYNEQFF; CDR3 DNA: TGTGCTAGTGCCTCGAACGGACTAGCGGGGGACTCCTACAATGAGCAGTTCTTC
J gene: TRBJ2-5; CDR3 length: 16; D gene: TRBD1; clone size: NA; V gene: TRBV11-2; CDR3 protein: CASSPPGQGKGETQYF; CDR3 DNA: TGTGCCAGCAGCCCCCCGGGACAGGGCAAGGGAGAGACCCAGTACTTC
J gene: TRBJ1-1; CDR3 length: 14; D gene: NA; clone size: NA; V gene: TRBV3-1/TRBV3-2; CDR3 protein: CASSQAGGYTEAFF; CDR3 DNA: TGTGCCAGCAGCCAAGCCGGCGGGTACACTGAAGCTTTCTTT
J gene: TRBJ2-1; CDR3 length: 13; D gene: NA; clone size: NA; V gene: TRBV2; CDR3 protein: CASSEGVTVRSVF; CDR3 DNA: TGTGCCAGCAGTGAAGGAGTCACGGTCCGCTCGGTCTTC
J gene: TRBJ2-1; CDR3 length: 16; D gene: NA; clone size: NA; V gene: TRBV3-1/TRBV3-2; CDR3 protein: CASSQVGALSYNEQFF; CDR3 DNA: TGTGCCAGCAGCCAAGTGGGGGCTTTATCCTACAATGAGCAGTTCTTC
J gene: TRBJ2-5; CDR3 length: 14; D gene: NA; clone size: once; V gene: TRBV27; CDR3 protein: CASSPRQDQETQYF; CDR3 DNA: TGTGCCAGCAGTCCGCGACAGGACCAAGAGACCCAGTACTTC
J gene: TRBJ2-1; CDR3 length: 16; D gene: NA; clone size: NA; V gene: TRBV4-1; CDR3 protein: CASSQVSTRSYNEQFF; CDR3 DNA: TGCGCCAGCAGCCAAGTATCCACACGCTCCTACAATGAGCAGTTCTTC
J gene: TRBJ1-3; CDR3 length: 14; D gene: NA; clone size: NA; V gene: TRBV2; CDR3 protein: CASLGTPARNTIYF; CDR3 DNA: TGTGCCAGCCTCGGGACTCCGGCCCGAAACACCATATATTTT
J gene: TRBJ2-4; CDR3 length: 14; D gene: TRBD1; clone size: NA; V gene: TRBV18; CDR3 protein: CASSPGTGGDIQYF; CDR3 DNA: TGTGCCAGCTCACCAGGGACAGGGGGGGACATTCAGTACTTC
J gene: TRBJ2-1; CDR3 length: 18; D gene: TRBD2; clone size: NA; V gene: TRBV18; CDR3 protein: CASSPPGLAGGRGNEQFF; CDR3 DNA: TGTGCCAGCTCACCACCGGGACTAGCGGGGGGGCGTGGGAATGAGCAGTTCTTC
J gene: TRBJ2-7; CDR3 length: 16; D gene: NA; clone size: NA; V gene: TRBV5-1; CDR3 protein: CASSPGPATSSYEQYF; CDR3 DNA: TGCGCCAGCAGCCCCGGTCCAGCGACGAGCTCCTACGAGCAGTACTTC
J gene: TRBJ1-1; CDR3 length: 13; D gene: NA; clone size: few; V gene: TRBV28; CDR3 protein: CASSPGRLTEAFF; CDR3 DNA: TGTGCCAGCAGCCCGGGGAGACTCACTGAAGCTTTCTTT
J gene: TRBJ1-3; CDR3 length: 16; D gene: NA; clone size: NA; V gene: TRBV7-9; CDR3 protein: CASSSSGGGSGNTIYF; CDR3 DNA: TGTGCCAGCAGCTCCTCCGGGGGAGGCTCTGGAAACACCATATATTTT
J gene: TRBJ1-2; CDR3 length: 19; D gene: NA; clone size: NA; V gene: TRBV5-3; CDR3 protein: CARSLRFSADRRLQYGYTF; CDR3 DNA: TGTGCCAGAAGCTTGAGGTTTTCAGCGGACCGACGTTTGCAATATGGCTACACCTTC
J gene: TRBJ2-6; CDR3 length: 17; D gene: NA; clone size: NA; V gene: TRBV15; CDR3 protein: CATSREIRGPGANVLTF; CDR3 DNA: TGTGCCACCAGCAGAGAGATCCGGGGTCCTGGGGCCAACGTCCTGACTTTC
J gene: TRBJ1-1; CDR3 length: 10; D gene: NA; clone size: NA; V gene: TRBV24-1; CDR3 protein: CATPDTEAFF; CDR3 DNA: TGTGCCACCCCGGACACTGAAGCTTTCTTT